The rows below give T cell receptor beta chains drawn from one sample of a study of cytomegalovirus exposure and HLA in healthy donors. Clones were read by immunoSEQ multiplex PCR, and TCRdb kept only the in-frame ones, dropping some. The sample has some 140,000 clones, around 77% seen once. The specimen was PBMCs. All receptors derive from a man aged 18 to 29 in good health and CMV-seronegative. Each CDR3 is given with its conserved first and last residue. Fields, in order: J gene, clone size, D gene, V gene, CDR3 protein, CDR3 DNA. A D gene is named only where the DNA matches it firmly. Part of the rows lack a size; the others show once, few, many or a class for expanded clones.

j_gene: TRBJ1-1; abundance: -; d_gene: -; v_gene: TRBV5-6; CDR3aa: CASSLGNGQPLNTEAFF; CDR3nt: TGTGCCAGCAGCTTAGGTAATGGACAGCCACTTAACACTGAAGCTTTCTTT
j_gene: TRBJ1-5; abundance: -; d_gene: -; v_gene: TRBV6-1; CDR3aa: CASSYQPQHF; CDR3nt: TGTGCCAGTTCGTATCAGCCCCAGCATTTT
j_gene: TRBJ2-7; abundance: -; d_gene: TRBD1; v_gene: TRBV7-2; CDR3aa: CASSSYPKGASSYEQYF; CDR3nt: TGTGCCAGCAGCTCGTATCCAAAGGGGGCGAGCTCCTACGAGCAGTACTTC
j_gene: TRBJ2-1; abundance: -; d_gene: TRBD1; v_gene: TRBV7-2; CDR3aa: CASSLTGVSYNEQFF; CDR3nt: TGTGCCAGCAGCTTAACAGGGGTGTCCTACAATGAGCAGTTCTTC
j_gene: TRBJ1-3; abundance: -; d_gene: -; v_gene: TRBV5-6; CDR3aa: CASSPGSATTDGNTIYF; CDR3nt: TGTGCCAGCAGCCCAGGGTCGGCGACCACTGATGGAAACACCATATATTTT
j_gene: TRBJ1-5; abundance: -; d_gene: -; v_gene: TRBV19; CDR3aa: CASSPPPGTHQPQHF; CDR3nt: TGTGCCAGTAGTCCTCCCCCAGGGACACATCAGCCCCAGCATTTT
j_gene: TRBJ2-7; abundance: -; d_gene: TRBD1; v_gene: TRBV19; CDR3aa: CASRQGVPSYEQYF; CDR3nt: TGTGCCAGTAGACAGGGGGTTCCCTCCTACGAGCAGTACTTC
j_gene: TRBJ2-7; abundance: -; d_gene: -; v_gene: TRBV6-5; CDR3aa: CASSSEDSSYEQYF; CDR3nt: TGTGCCAGCAGCTCAGAGGACAGCTCCTACGAGCAGTACTTC
j_gene: TRBJ2-3; abundance: once; d_gene: -; v_gene: TRBV15; CDR3aa: CATSPRGAGIFTDTQYF; CDR3nt: TGTGCCACCAGCCCCCGGGGGGCCGGAATTTTCACAGATACGCAGTATTTT
j_gene: TRBJ2-7; abundance: -; d_gene: TRBD2; v_gene: TRBV2; CDR3aa: CATSGSSGLAGGHSYEQYF; CDR3nt: TGTGCCACTAGCGGATCTTCGGGACTAGCGGGGGGCCATTCCTACGAGCAGTACTTC
j_gene: TRBJ1-1; abundance: once; d_gene: TRBD1; v_gene: TRBV5-5; CDR3aa: CASSFPGTGGAGNTEAFF; CDR3nt: TGTGCCAGCAGCTTCCCCGGGACAGGGGGCGCTGGGAACACTGAAGCTTTCTTT
j_gene: TRBJ1-1; abundance: -; d_gene: TRBD1; v_gene: TRBV6-1; CDR3aa: CASSEWDRNTEAFF; CDR3nt: TGTGCCAGCAGTGAGTGGGACAGGAACACTGAAGCTTTCTTT
j_gene: TRBJ1-4; abundance: -; d_gene: -; v_gene: TRBV7-2; CDR3aa: CASSFRDNEKLFF; CDR3nt: TGTGCCAGCAGCTTCCGGGATAATGAAAAACTGTTTTTT
j_gene: TRBJ1-4; abundance: few; d_gene: -; v_gene: TRBV2; CDR3aa: CASRPEATNEKLFF; CDR3nt: TGTGCCAGCAGACCGGAGGCAACTAATGAAAAACTGTTTTTT
j_gene: TRBJ2-1; abundance: -; d_gene: -; v_gene: TRBV7-9; CDR3aa: CSSSLVVSGSPGNEQFF; CDR3nt: TGTTCCAGCAGCTTAGTGGTAAGCGGTAGCCCGGGCAATGAGCAGTTCTTC
j_gene: TRBJ2-1; abundance: -; d_gene: TRBD2; v_gene: TRBV6-4; CDR3aa: CASSGMRGGYNEQFF; CDR3nt: TGTGCCAGCAGTGGAATGCGGGGGGGATACAATGAGCAGTTCTTC
j_gene: TRBJ2-2; abundance: many; d_gene: -; v_gene: TRBV5-1; CDR3aa: CASSLIPGTGELFF; CDR3nt: TGCGCCAGCAGCTTGATACCAGGGACCGGGGAGCTGTTTTTT
j_gene: TRBJ1-1; abundance: -; d_gene: -; v_gene: TRBV6-5; CDR3aa: CASSTTENTEAFF; CDR3nt: TGTGCCAGCAGTACCACAGAGAACACTGAAGCTTTCTTT
j_gene: TRBJ2-1; abundance: -; d_gene: TRBD1; v_gene: TRBV29-1; CDR3aa: CSVEEGTGKVYNEQFF; CDR3nt: TGCAGCGTTGAAGAGGGGACAGGGAAAGTCTACAATGAGCAGTTCTTC
j_gene: TRBJ2-7; abundance: -; d_gene: -; v_gene: TRBV5-4; CDR3aa: CASSTGSMSSYEQYF; CDR3nt: TGTGCCAGCAGCACAGGGTCCATGAGCTCCTACGAGCAGTACTTC
j_gene: TRBJ1-5; abundance: -; d_gene: -; v_gene: TRBV7-2; CDR3aa: CASSFGQNRNQPQHF; CDR3nt: TGTGCCAGCAGCTTTGGGCAGAATAGAAATCAGCCCCAGCATTTT
j_gene: TRBJ1-2; abundance: few; d_gene: -; v_gene: TRBV4-1; CDR3aa: CASSQDLEGFYGYTF; CDR3nt: TGCGCCAGCAGCCAAGATCTGGAGGGCTTCTATGGCTACACCTTC
j_gene: TRBJ2-3; abundance: -; d_gene: TRBD1; v_gene: TRBV30; CDR3aa: CAWISWDSKQYF; CDR3nt: TGTGCCTGGATTAGCTGGGACAGCAAGCAGTATTTT
j_gene: TRBJ2-2; abundance: -; d_gene: -; v_gene: TRBV19; CDR3aa: CASKGGREYTGELFF; CDR3nt: TGTGCCAGTAAAGGCGGCAGGGAATACACCGGGGAGCTGTTTTTT
j_gene: TRBJ1-2; abundance: -; d_gene: TRBD1; v_gene: TRBV5-1; CDR3aa: CASSGPGQGSDGYTF; CDR3nt: TGCGCCAGCAGCGGCCCGGGACAGGGGTCGGATGGCTACACCTTC
j_gene: TRBJ2-7; abundance: -; d_gene: -; v_gene: TRBV19; CDR3aa: CASRPPSRNGEQYF; CDR3nt: TGTGCCAGTAGGCCTCCGAGCCGAAACGGCGAGCAGTACTTC
j_gene: TRBJ1-1; abundance: -; d_gene: -; v_gene: TRBV13; CDR3aa: CASSPWGSLLNTEAFF; CDR3nt: TGTGCCAGCAGCCCTTGGGGCAGTCTATTGAACACTGAAGCTTTCTTT
j_gene: TRBJ2-7; abundance: -; d_gene: -; v_gene: TRBV6-5; CDR3aa: CATTKTASYEQYF; CDR3nt: TGTGCCACGACAAAGACGGCATCCTACGAGCAGTACTTC
j_gene: TRBJ2-7; abundance: once; d_gene: -; v_gene: TRBV27; CDR3aa: CASSLSRGLGYEQYF; CDR3nt: TGTGCCAGCAGTTTATCGAGAGGGCTGGGCTACGAGCAGTACTTC
j_gene: TRBJ1-4; abundance: -; d_gene: TRBD1; v_gene: TRBV5-1; CDR3aa: CASSLRTGVYPTNEKLFF; CDR3nt: TGCGCCAGCAGCTTGAGGACAGGGGTATATCCAACTAATGAAAAACTGTTTTTT
j_gene: TRBJ1-1; abundance: few; d_gene: -; v_gene: TRBV6-5; CDR3aa: CASSLPGTEAFF; CDR3nt: TGTGCCAGCAGTCTCCCGGGGACTGAAGCTTTCTTT
j_gene: TRBJ2-5; abundance: once; d_gene: -; v_gene: TRBV6-1; CDR3aa: CASRMIQETQYF; CDR3nt: TGTGCCAGCAGGATGATACAGGAGACCCAGTACTTC
j_gene: TRBJ2-7; abundance: -; d_gene: -; v_gene: TRBV11-1; CDR3aa: CASSLDGLGASEQYF; CDR3nt: TGTGCCAGCAGCTTAGACGGCCTAGGGGCATCCGAGCAGTACTTC
j_gene: TRBJ1-1; abundance: few; d_gene: -; v_gene: TRBV30; CDR3aa: CAWSARTLEAFF; CDR3nt: TGTGCCTGGAGTGCCAGGACACTTGAAGCTTTCTTT
j_gene: TRBJ2-2; abundance: -; d_gene: -; v_gene: TRBV5-1; CDR3aa: CASSLTRPDTGELFF; CDR3nt: TGCGCCAGCAGCTTGACCAGGCCTGACACCGGGGAGCTGTTTTTT
j_gene: TRBJ1-1; abundance: -; d_gene: -; v_gene: TRBV7-9; CDR3aa: CSSSSDRKNTEAFF; CDR3nt: TGTTCCAGCAGTTCCGACAGAAAGAACACTGAAGCTTTCTTT
j_gene: TRBJ2-5; abundance: -; d_gene: -; v_gene: TRBV7-3; CDR3aa: CASSPTGGIQTQYF; CDR3nt: TGTGCCAGCAGCCCCACTGGGGGGATACAGACCCAGTACTTC
j_gene: TRBJ1-1; abundance: -; d_gene: -; v_gene: TRBV6-6; CDR3aa: CASSLGENTEAFF; CDR3nt: TGTGCCAGCAGCCTCGGGGAGAACACTGAAGCTTTCTTT
j_gene: TRBJ1-1; abundance: -; d_gene: -; v_gene: TRBV7-9; CDR3aa: CASSLAGTEAFF; CDR3nt: TGTGCCAGCAGCTTAGCCGGGACTGAAGCTTTCTTT
j_gene: TRBJ1-6; abundance: -; d_gene: -; v_gene: TRBV5-1; CDR3aa: CASSLARPGVSPLHF; CDR3nt: TGCGCCAGCAGCTTGGCGAGGCCAGGGGTTTCACCCCTCCACTTT
j_gene: TRBJ2-1; abundance: -; d_gene: TRBD1; v_gene: TRBV10-3; CDR3aa: CAISGPGQGYNEQFF; CDR3nt: TGTGCCATCAGTGGACCGGGACAGGGATACAATGAGCAGTTCTTC
j_gene: TRBJ2-3; abundance: -; d_gene: -; v_gene: TRBV7-3; CDR3aa: CASSFGGVTDTQYF; CDR3nt: TGTGCCAGCAGCTTCGGAGGGGTCACAGATACGCAGTATTTT
j_gene: TRBJ2-5; abundance: -; d_gene: TRBD1; v_gene: TRBV7-2; CDR3aa: CASSPVTGEETQYF; CDR3nt: TGTGCCAGCAGCCCCGTGACAGGGGAAGAGACCCAGTACTTC
j_gene: TRBJ2-3; abundance: once; d_gene: -; v_gene: TRBV27; CDR3aa: CASSFLGRGSDTQYF; CDR3nt: TGTGCCAGCAGTTTTTTAGGTCGGGGTAGCGATACGCAGTATTTT
j_gene: TRBJ1-5; abundance: once; d_gene: -; v_gene: TRBV6-5; CDR3aa: CASSLTGRENQPQHF; CDR3nt: TGTGCCAGCAGTTTGACTGGACGGGAGAATCAGCCCCAGCATTTT
j_gene: TRBJ2-5; abundance: -; d_gene: -; v_gene: TRBV5-1; CDR3aa: CASSSPTGSAVPLETQYF; CDR3nt: TGCGCCAGCAGCTCCCCTACAGGGTCGGCCGTACCTTTGGAGACCCAGTACTTC
j_gene: TRBJ1-1; abundance: -; d_gene: -; v_gene: TRBV6-1; CDR3aa: CASSLPGQNTEAFF; CDR3nt: TGTGCCAGCAGCCTCCCGGGACAGAACACTGAAGCTTTCTTT
j_gene: TRBJ1-1; abundance: -; d_gene: -; v_gene: TRBV6-6; CDR3aa: CASGQGKPTEAFF; CDR3nt: TGTGCCAGCGGGCAGGGAAAACCGACTGAAGCTTTCTTT
j_gene: TRBJ1-1; abundance: -; d_gene: -; v_gene: TRBV6-6; CDR3aa: CASSYKQGWNTEAFF; CDR3nt: TGTGCCAGCAGTTACAAACAGGGATGGAACACTGAAGCTTTCTTT
j_gene: TRBJ1-4; abundance: -; d_gene: -; v_gene: TRBV7-9; CDR3aa: CSSSLAPPGRSTNEKLFF; CDR3nt: TGTTCCAGCAGCTTAGCGCCCCCCGGGAGGTCAACTAATGAAAAACTGTTTTTT
j_gene: TRBJ2-4; abundance: once; d_gene: TRBD1; v_gene: TRBV10-3; CDR3aa: CAISDPGTGGHFDF; CDR3nt: TGTGCCATCAGTGACCCTGGGACAGGGGGTCATTTTGACTTC
j_gene: TRBJ1-1; abundance: -; d_gene: -; v_gene: TRBV7-2; CDR3aa: CASSLSSRTEAFF; CDR3nt: TGTGCCAGCAGCTTATCGAGTCGGACTGAAGCTTTCTTT
j_gene: TRBJ1-2; abundance: -; d_gene: -; v_gene: TRBV4-1; CDR3aa: CASSPPGGDYGYTF; CDR3nt: TGCGCCAGCAGCCCACCGGGGGGGGACTATGGCTACACCTTC
j_gene: TRBJ1-2; abundance: -; d_gene: -; v_gene: TRBV2; CDR3aa: CASSEVFGGAYGYTF; CDR3nt: TGTGCCAGCAGTGAAGTATTTGGAGGGGCCTATGGCTACACCTTC
j_gene: TRBJ1-1; abundance: -; d_gene: -; v_gene: TRBV7-2; CDR3aa: CASSPRFGGRSEAFF; CDR3nt: TGTGCCAGCAGCCCCCGCTTCGGGGGACGATCTGAAGCTTTCTTT